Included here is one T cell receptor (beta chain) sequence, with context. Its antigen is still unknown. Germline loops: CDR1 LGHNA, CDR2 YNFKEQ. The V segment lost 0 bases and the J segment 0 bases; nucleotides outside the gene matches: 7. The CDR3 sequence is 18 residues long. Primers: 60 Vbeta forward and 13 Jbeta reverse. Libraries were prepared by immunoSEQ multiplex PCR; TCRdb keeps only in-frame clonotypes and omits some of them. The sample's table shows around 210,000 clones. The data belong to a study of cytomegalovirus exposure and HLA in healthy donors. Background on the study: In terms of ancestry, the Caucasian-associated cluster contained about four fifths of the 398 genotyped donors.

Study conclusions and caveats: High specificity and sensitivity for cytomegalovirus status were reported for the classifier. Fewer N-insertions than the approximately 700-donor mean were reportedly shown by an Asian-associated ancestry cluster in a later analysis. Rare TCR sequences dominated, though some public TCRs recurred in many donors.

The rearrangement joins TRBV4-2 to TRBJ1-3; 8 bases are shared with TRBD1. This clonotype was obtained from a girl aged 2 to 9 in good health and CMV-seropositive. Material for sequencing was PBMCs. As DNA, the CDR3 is TGTGCCAGCAGCCAAGATGGGCCGGGACAGGTCTCTGGAAACACCATATATTTT. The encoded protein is CASSQDGPGQVSGNTIYF.